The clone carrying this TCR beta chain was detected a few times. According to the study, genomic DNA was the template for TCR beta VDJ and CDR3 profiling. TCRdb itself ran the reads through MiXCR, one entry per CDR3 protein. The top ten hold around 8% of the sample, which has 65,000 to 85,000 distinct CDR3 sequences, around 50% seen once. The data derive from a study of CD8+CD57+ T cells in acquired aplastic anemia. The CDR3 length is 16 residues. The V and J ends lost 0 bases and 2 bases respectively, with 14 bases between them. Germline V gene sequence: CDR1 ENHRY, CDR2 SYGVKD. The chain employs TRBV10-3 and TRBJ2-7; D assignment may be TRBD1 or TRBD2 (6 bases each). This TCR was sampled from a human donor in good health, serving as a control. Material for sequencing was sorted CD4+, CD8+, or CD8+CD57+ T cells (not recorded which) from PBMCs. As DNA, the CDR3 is TGTGCCATCAGTGAGTCGGGGGGCCGTCCGGCCTACGAGCAGTACTTC. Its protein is CAISESGGRPAYEQYF.